Following are 10 T cell receptor beta chains from one sample sequenced in a study of early stage breast cancer tumors. The data were produced by immunoSEQ multiplex PCR, yet TCRdb's version contains in-frame clones alone and is incomplete. The repertoire holds 70,000 or so clones, with about 85% as singletons. Source material: blood. The receptors stem from a person aged 35-49 years with breast cancer.

This sequence joins TRBV4-1 and TRBJ2-5, with TRBD1 matching over 7 bases. The CDR3 loop spans 18 amino acids. CDR1 and CDR2 from the germline V gene are MGHRA and YSYEKL. The junction had 20 bases not matched to a gene; V was cut back by 5 bases and J by 5 bases. CDR3 protein: CASSNNLGTVRKWETQYF. In nucleotides, the CDR3 is TGCGCCAGCAGCAATAATCTCGGGACAGTACGAAAGTGGGAGACCCAGTACTTC.

The rearrangement joins TRBV7-9 to TRBJ1-2; a possible D gene is TRBD1 (5 bases). The V gene's germline CDR1 is SEHNR and CDR2 FQNEAQ (reference sequence). The V gene lost 5 bases and the J gene lost 8 bases, with 15 bases spanning the gap. The CDR3 runs to 13 residues. In nucleotides, the CDR3 is TGTGCCAGCAGCGCCGGGGGGGGTTGGGGCTACACCTTC. Its translation: CASSAGGGWGYTF.

The chain combines TRBV28 with TRBJ1-2; D not certain. The V and J ends lost 3 bases and 7 bases respectively, with 9 bases between them. CDR1 is MDHEN and CDR2 is SYDVKM in the germline V gene. The CDR3 has 12 amino acids. The CDR3 coding sequence is TGTGCCAGCAGTTTGACCATAAGTGGCTACACCTTC. Its protein product is CASSLTISGYTF.

This CDR3 reads CASSQFGQGAEDTQYF. DNA for the CDR3: TGCGCCAGCAGCCAATTCGGACAGGGGGCTGAAGATACGCAGTATTTT. The chain couples TRBV4-1 to TRBJ2-3; TRBD1 agrees at 11 bases. J was trimmed by 5 bases and V by 2 bases; bases with no gene match: 6. The CDR3 sequence is 16 residues long. Germline V CDR1 and CDR2: MGHRA, YSYEKL.

The chain links TRBV2 to TRBJ2-5, with unresolved D. The CDR3 covers 13 residues. Trimming removed 2 bases from V and 4 bases from J, with 8 bases in between. Germline V CDR1 and CDR2: SNHLY, FYNNEI. As DNA, the CDR3 is TGTGCCAGCAGTGAAATTGGCGGAGAGACCCAGTACTTC. Translation: CASSEIGGETQYF.

The chain is built from TRBV27 and TRBJ1-5; TRBD1 is a possible D gene (6 bases). CDR1 MNHEY and CDR2 SMNVEV come from the germline V gene (reference sequence). The CDR3 is 14 amino acids. V gave up 5 bases and J gave up 3 bases, with 11 bases separating them. This chain's CDR3 is CASSPDRFNQPQHF. The CDR3 DNA reads as TGTGCCAGCAGTCCTGACAGGTTCAATCAGCCCCAGCATTTT.

V usage is TRBV19 and J usage is TRBJ2-7; 9 bases are a match to TRBD2. V lost 4 bases and J lost 2; bases outside the gene matches: 6. The V gene's germline CDR1 is LNHDA and CDR2 SQIVND (reference sequence). There are 15 residues in the CDR3. CDR3: CASSTTSGGAYEQYF. The CDR3 bases are TGTGCCAGTAGTACGACTAGCGGAGGGGCCTACGAGCAGTACTTC.

The genes are TRBV5-1 and TRBJ2-1; 11 bases map to TRBD2. Germline assignment: CDR1 SGHRS and CDR2 YFSETQ. The V and J ends lost 4 bases and 8 bases, in that order; junction bases with no gene match: 14. The CDR3 covers 17 residues. Here the CDR3 DNA reads TGCGCCAGCAGCCTGGCGGCGACTAGCGGGATTAGCGATGAGCAGTTCTTC. Its translation is CASSLAATSGISDEQFF.

The CDR3 coding sequence is TGTGCCAGCAGTTATGTGGGAGCCTATGGCTACACCTTC. It translates to CASSYVGAYGYTF. The rearrangement joins TRBV6-6 to TRBJ1-2; no firm D call. V lost 3 bases, J lost 4 bases, and 9 bases lay in between. The CDR3 has 13 residues. The V gene's germline CDR1 is MNHNY and CDR2 SVGAGI (reference sequence).

The chain is built from TRBV5-4 and TRBJ1-1; 9 bases agree with TRBD1. J gave up 2 bases and V 4 bases, and 9 bases lay outside the gene matches. Germline CDR1 and CDR2: SGHNT and YYREEE (reference sequence). The CDR3 is 16 residues long. The CDR3 sequence is CASSQRTGVSNTEAFF. CDR3 bases: TGTGCCAGCAGCCAACGGACAGGGGTTAGCAACACTGAAGCTTTCTTT.